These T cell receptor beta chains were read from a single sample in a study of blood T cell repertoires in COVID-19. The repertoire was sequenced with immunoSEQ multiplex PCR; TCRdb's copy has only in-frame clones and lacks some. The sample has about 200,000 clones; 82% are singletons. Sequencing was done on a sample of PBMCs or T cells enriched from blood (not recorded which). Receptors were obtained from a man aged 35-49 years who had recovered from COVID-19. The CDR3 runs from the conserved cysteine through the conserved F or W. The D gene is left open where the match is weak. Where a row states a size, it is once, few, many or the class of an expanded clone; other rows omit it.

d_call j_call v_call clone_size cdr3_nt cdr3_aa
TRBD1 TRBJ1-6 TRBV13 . TGTGCCAGCAGCCCCCGACAGGGGACCTATTCACCCCTCCACTTT CASSPRQGTYSPLHF
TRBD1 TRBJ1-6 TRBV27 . TGTGCCAGCAGTTTAGACCCGACAGGGACTGGTTCACCCCTCCACTTT CASSLDPTGTGSPLHF
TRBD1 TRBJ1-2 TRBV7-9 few TGTGCCAGCAGTCAAGGGACAGGGGGCAGGCAAGGCTACACCTTC CASSQGTGGRQGYTF
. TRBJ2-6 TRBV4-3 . TGCGCCAGCAGCCCCTGGGACACGCGGGCCGGGGCCAACGTCCTGACTTTC CASSPWDTRAGANVLTF
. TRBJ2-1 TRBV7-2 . TGTGCCAGCAGCTTAGCAGGGGCGGCCTACAATGAGCAGTTCTTC CASSLAGAAYNEQFF
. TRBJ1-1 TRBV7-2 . TGTGCCAGCAGCTTACTGCCTAGTTACACTGAAGCTTTCTTT CASSLLPSYTEAFF
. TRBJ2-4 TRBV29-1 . TGCAGCGCCGTTCCCAGCGGTACTTATAACATTCAGTACTTC CSAVPSGTYNIQYF
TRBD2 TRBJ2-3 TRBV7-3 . TGTGCCAGCAGCTTTGACGGGGGAGGGACAGATACGCAGTATTTT CASSFDGGGTDTQYF
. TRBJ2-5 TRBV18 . TGTGCCAGCTCATTTACAGAGAGCCAAGAGACCCAGTACTTC CASSFTESQETQYF
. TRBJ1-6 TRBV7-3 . TGTGCCAGTAGGACTAATAATTCACCCCTCCACTTT CASRTNNSPLHF
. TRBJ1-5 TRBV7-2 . TGTGCCAGCAGCCTGAGTAGCAATCAGCCCCAGCATTTT CASSLSSNQPQHF
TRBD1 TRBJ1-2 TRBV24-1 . TGTGCCACCAGTGACAAGGGACAGGTTGGAGGAGGCTACACCTTC CATSDKGQVGGGYTF
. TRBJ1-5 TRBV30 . TGTGCCTGGGCCGACCTGACAGTCAATCAGCCCCAGCATTTT CAWADLTVNQPQHF
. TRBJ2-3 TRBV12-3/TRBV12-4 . TGTGCCAGCAGTTTCCCGGGCACAGATACGCAGTATTTT CASSFPGTDTQYF
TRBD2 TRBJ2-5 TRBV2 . TGTGCCAGCAGTACGACTAGCGGGAGGGCCCTCGTATGGGGAGAGACCCAGTACTTC CASSTTSGRALVWGETQYF
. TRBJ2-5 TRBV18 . TGTGCCAGCTCACCACCGCCGGGTGGGGAGACCCAGTACTTC CASSPPPGGETQYF
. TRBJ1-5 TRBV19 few TGTGCCAGTAGTATAATTCCAGGGGCTAGCAATCAGCCCCAGCATTTT CASSIIPGASNQPQHF
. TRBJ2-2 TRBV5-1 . TGCGCCAGCAGCTTGGCCTACGGAGGTTACACCGGGGAGCTGTTTTTT CASSLAYGGYTGELFF
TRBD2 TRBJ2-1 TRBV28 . TGTGCCAGCAGTGCAGGACTAGCGGGAGCATGGCGGTTCTTC CASSAGLAGAWRFF
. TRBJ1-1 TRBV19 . TGTGCCAGTAGTTTCCGAGCTCGGAACACTGAAGCTTTCTTT CASSFRARNTEAFF
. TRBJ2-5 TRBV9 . TGTGCCAGCGGTCGGTCGGGGAGCGCGGGAGAGACCCAGTACTTC CASGRSGSAGETQYF
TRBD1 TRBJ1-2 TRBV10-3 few TGTGCCATCAGTGATCCGCGGACAGGGTTCGGCTATGGCTACACCTTC CAISDPRTGFGYGYTF
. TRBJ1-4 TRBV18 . TGTGCCAGCTCACCGAACCAGGGATCTAATGAAAAACTGTTTTTT CASSPNQGSNEKLFF
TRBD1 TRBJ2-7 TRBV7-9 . TGTGCCAGCAGCTTAGATGTATCAGGGGGCTGGAACGAGCAGTACTTC CASSLDVSGGWNEQYF
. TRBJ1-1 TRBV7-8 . TGTGCCAGCAGTAGGGACACTAACACTGAAGCTTTCTTT CASSRDTNTEAFF
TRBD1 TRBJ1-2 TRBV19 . TGTGCCAGTAGTCCCCGGCGGGGGACAGGGGGGCCCTACGGCTATGGCTACACCTTC CASSPRRGTGGPYGYGYTF